Listed here are 27 T cell receptor beta chains from one sample, sequenced in a study of T cell repertoires in cytomegalovirus infection. TCRdb reprocessed the reads via MiXCR and lists one record per CDR3 protein. The repertoire has some 920,000 distinct CDR3 sequences, 25% to 40% of them found once; the top ten carry roughly an eighth. Their recognized antigens are unknown. The source material was cultured CD8+ T cells from PBMCs, sampled from culture after CMV antigen stimulation. The source of these receptors is a human donor in good health (CMV status not recorded). Some clones in this sample may be carry-over from other donors' samples.

This sequence joins TRBV6-1 and TRBJ1-5; no clear D. The germline V and J ends were trimmed by 8 bases and 0 bases, with 14 bases remaining between them. The germline V gene encodes CDR1 MNHNS and CDR2 SASEGT. The CDR3 loop spans 15 amino acids. The CDR3 spells CASASSSLSNQPQHF. CDR3 nucleotides: TGTGCCAGCGCTTCTTCCTCTCTTAGCAATCAGCCCCAGCATTTT.

On this clonotype: One junction end does not reproduce the germline sequence, and a read error may be involved. This rearrangement joins TRBV12-3 or TRBV12-4 to TRBJ2-1, with D uncertain. The CDR3 covers 13 residues. CDR3 sequence (DNA): TGTGTCAGCAGTAGGGCCTCCTACAATGAGCAGTTCTTC. Residues: CVSSRASYNEQFF.

The gene calls are TRBV12-3 or TRBV12-4 and TRBJ2-4, with 13 bases that match TRBD2. The length of the CDR3 is 17 residues. The V and J ends lost 6 bases and 0 bases, in that order; junction bases with no gene match: 5. The CDR3 reads CASSPRLAGGAKNIQYF. Written as DNA, the CDR3 is TGTGCCAGCAGCCCGCGACTAGCGGGGGGAGCCAAAAACATTCAGTACTTC.

This clonotype was seen a handful of times. This chain uses TRBV7-3 with TRBJ2-2; D possibly matches TRBD1 or TRBD2 (6 bases each). The CDR3 loop spans 16 amino acids. Germline assignment: CDR1 SGHTA and CDR2 FQGTGA. Between the trimmed V and J ends, which lost 5 bases and 3 bases, there was a span of 16 bases. The CDR3 region has the DNA TGTGCCAGCAGCCAGACGGGGGCGGAGTACACCGGGGAGCTGTTTTTT. Encoded protein: CASSQTGAEYTGELFF.

This clonotype came up many times. V and J are TRBV7-6 and TRBJ2-1; 8 bases align to TRBD2. CDR3 length: 16 amino acids. V lost 5 bases to trimming and J lost 5 bases; unmatched junction nucleotides: 11. Germline V lookup: CDR1 SGHVS, CDR2 FNYEAQ. The CDR3 loop is CASSLPRGGPNNEQFF. In DNA, the CDR3 is TGTGCCAGCAGCCTCCCTCGGGGGGGCCCCAACAATGAGCAGTTCTTC.

This chain uses TRBV6-1 with TRBJ2-7; the D is unclear. Germline V gives CDR1 MNHNS, CDR2 SASEGT. The CDR3 has 13 amino acids. Trimming took off 7 bases at V and 3 bases at J, with 13 bases between the two ends. CDR3 residues: CASTLDAGYEQYV. In DNA, the CDR3 is TGTGCCAGCACTCTGGACGCCGGCTACGAGCAGTACGTC.

This clonotype was seen a few times. The chain has TRBV29-1 and TRBJ1-1; a possible D gene is TRBD1 (5 bases). Per germline, CDR1 SQVTM and CDR2 ANQGSEA. The CDR3 extends over 13 amino acids. Trimming cost V 7 bases and J 0 bases, with 12 bases left between them. For the CDR3, the DNA is TGCAGCGCCGCGACAGACATGAACACTGAAGCTTTCTTT. Its translation is CSAATDMNTEAFF.

Comments on this clonotype: The junction shows a germline mismatch at one end, possibly a read error. This rearrangement joins TRBV6-8 to TRBJ2-7, with TRBD1 identical over 7 bases. Germline V lookup: CDR1 MNHGY, CDR2 SAAAGT. There are 16 residues in the CDR3. The CDR3 coding sequence is TGTGTCAGCAGCGAACACCCCGGACAGGCCAACTACGAGCAGTACTTC. It specifies CVSSEHPGQANYEQYF.

This chain connects TRBV29-1 to TRBJ1-1, with D perhaps TRBD1 (5 bases). Deletions cut 7 bases from V and 5 bases from J, with 11 bases between. The CDR3 loop spans 11 amino acids. Germline CDR1 SQVTM, CDR2 ANQGSEA. For the CDR3, the DNA is TGCAGCGCAGACGGGGGAACTGAAGCTTTCTTT. Protein: CSADGGTEAFF.

This clonotype has at least ten counts. The J gene is TRBJ2-7, the V gene TRBV10-3; 7 bases align to TRBD1. There are 13 residues in the CDR3. Germline assignment: CDR1 ENHRY and CDR2 SYGVKD. The trim removed 5 bases at V and 3 bases at J, leaving 4 bases unmatched. The CDR3 DNA follows: TGTGCCATCAGTCCTGGGACAGACTACGAGCAGTACGTC. Encoded protein: CAISPGTDYEQYV.

V gene TRBV6-5 combines with J gene TRBJ1-2; D remains ambiguous. This CDR3 region has 14 residues. CDR1 is MNHEY and CDR2 is SVGAGI in the germline V gene. The V and J ends lost 5 bases and 2 bases respectively, with 12 bases between them. This chain's CDR3 is CASSRAVLNYGYTF. Written as DNA, the CDR3 is TGTGCCAGCAGTAGGGCGGTACTGAACTATGGCTACACCTTC.

The table lists this clonotype with a count of one. The V gene is TRBV9, the J gene TRBJ1-1; D perhaps matches TRBD1 (6 bases). The CDR3 loop spans 14 amino acids. Trimming cost V 4 bases and J 4 bases, with 14 bases left between them. Germline values: CDR1 SGDLS, CDR2 YYNGEE. The CDR3 DNA sequence: TGTGCCAGCAGCTTAGAAGGGGGTCCCACTGAAGCTTTCTTT. Amino acid sequence: CASSLEGGPTEAFF.

V and J are TRBV27 and TRBJ1-5; 7 positions match TRBD1. The CDR3 is made up of 14 amino acids. V lost 3 bases, J lost 5 bases, and 4 bases stayed unmatched. CDR1 and CDR2 (germline): MNHEY, SMNVEV (reference sequence). CDR3 sequence: CASSFGQEHQPQHF. CDR3 nucleotide sequence: TGTGCCAGCAGTTTCGGACAGGAACATCAGCCCCAGCATTTT.

This clonotype occurred a few times. V gene TRBV7-2 combines with J gene TRBJ2-5; D possibly uses TRBD1 or TRBD2 (5 bases each). V was clipped by 6 bases and J by 5 bases, with 19 bases between them. The CDR3 sequence is 15 residues long. Germline V gene data show CDR1 as SGHTA and CDR2 as FQGNSA. The CDR3 region is CASRPLVWGWETQYF. The CDR3 coding sequence is TGTGCCAGCAGGCCCTTAGTCTGGGGGTGGGAGACCCAGTACTTC.

The J gene is TRBJ2-6, the V gene TRBV11-2; no firm D call. Between the trimmed V and J ends, which lost 5 bases and 0 bases, there was a span of 14 bases. The CDR3 runs to 17 residues. Per the germline V gene, CDR1 is SGHAT and CDR2 is FQNNGV. CDR3: CASSAYSILSGANVLTF. CDR3 nucleotide sequence: TGTGCCAGCAGCGCCTACAGCATCCTCTCTGGGGCCAACGTCCTGACTTTC.

Of note for this clonotype: Just one base apart from a much larger clone, this may be a read error. The gene calls are TRBV7-6 and TRBJ2-1; D possibly matches TRBD1 or TRBD2 (6 bases each). The CDR3 is 15 residues long. Germline V gene sequence: CDR1 SGHVS, CDR2 FNYEAQ. CDR3 sequence: CVSSAGGGDYNEQFF. The CDR3 DNA reads as TGTGTCAGCAGTGCCGGAGGGGGTGACTACAATGAGCAGTTCTTC.

The chain joins TRBV9 to TRBJ2-2, with D possibly being TRBD1 (5 bases). This CDR3 region has 15 residues. Germline CDR1 and CDR2: SGDLS and YYNGEE. V was cut by 3 bases and J by 0 bases, with 9 bases left in between. The CDR3 DNA follows: TGTGCCAGCAGCGAGGGGCTAGCGAACACCGGGGAGCTGTTTTTT. Protein sequence: CASSEGLANTGELFF.

The chain recombines TRBV12-3 or TRBV12-4 with TRBJ2-3, with D unclear. V was cut by 6 bases and J by 5 bases, with 12 bases left in between. The CDR3 runs 13 residues. The CDR3 here is CASRYLRKDTQYF. CDR3 in DNA: TGTGCCAGCAGATACCTCAGAAAAGATACGCAGTATTTT.

This clonotype was observed a few times. The CDR3 DNA reads TGTGCCAGCAGTTCACCGGGTAGCGGGGGGGACTCCTACGAGCAGTACGTC. Translation gives CASSSPGSGGDSYEQYV. The chain combines TRBV28 with TRBJ2-7; 11 positions match TRBD2. Germline CDR1 and CDR2: MDHEN and SYDVKM. The CDR3 totals 17 residues. The ends lost 4 bases at V and 0 bases at J; junction bases unmatched: 8.

The chain uses TRBV6-5 and TRBJ1-5; no clear D gene. The germline V gene encodes CDR1 MNHEY and CDR2 SVGAGI. V lost 2 bases, J lost 0 bases, and 11 bases lay in between. The length of the CDR3 is 16 residues. CDR3 in DNA: TGTGCCAGCAGTTACGTGGCAGGTTTTAGCAATCAGCCCCAGCATTTT. It codes for CASSYVAGFSNQPQHF.

J is TRBJ1-2 and V is TRBV27; D may be TRBD1 (6 bases). The CDR3 runs to 14 residues. Trimming removed 4 bases at V and 7 bases at J, with 16 bases between. Per germline, CDR1 MNHEY and CDR2 SMNVEV (reference sequence). CDR3 residues: CASSYGAGAGGYTF. CDR3 sequence (DNA): TGTGCCAGCAGTTATGGGGCAGGGGCTGGTGGCTACACCTTC.

The chain uses TRBV27 and TRBJ1-2; D might be TRBD1 (6 bases). V was pared by 4 bases and J by 1 base, with 10 bases between. The CDR3 spans 14 residues. Germline loops: CDR1 MNHEY, CDR2 SMNVEV (reference sequence). DNA for the CDR3: TGTGCCAGCAGTTCCTGGACAGATAACTATGGCTACACCTTC. The encoded protein is CASSSWTDNYGYTF.

The chain combines TRBV9 with TRBJ2-2, with TRBD1 as a possible D gene (6 bases). V was cut by 5 bases and J by 6 bases, with 20 bases left in between. Germline-derived CDR1 and CDR2 are SGDLS and YYNGEE. The CDR3 loop spans 16 amino acids. The CDR3, as DNA: TGTGCCAGCAGTCCTACAGGGTCGTTGATTTCCGGGGAGCTGTTTTTT. The encoded protein is CASSPTGSLISGELFF.

The gene calls are TRBV19 and TRBJ1-1, with TRBD1 identical over 10 bases. CDR1 is LNHDA and CDR2 is SQIVND in the germline V gene (reference sequence). The CDR3 totals 12 residues. V gave up 11 bases and J gave up 4 bases; unmatched junction bases: 4. CDR3 protein: CAAGQGFTEAFF. Written as DNA, the CDR3 is TGTGCCGCGGGACAGGGGTTCACTGAAGCTTTCTTT.

CDR3 coding DNA: TGTGCCAGCAGTATAGACTACACGACAAGGGTCGATACGCAGTATTTT. Residues: CASSIDYTTRVDTQYF. This chain joins TRBV6-2 or TRBV6-3 and TRBJ2-3; perhaps TRBD2 as D (5 bases). The germline V gene encodes CDR1 MNHEY and CDR2 SVGEGT. This CDR3 spans 16 amino acids. V was shortened by 5 bases and J by 6 bases, with 21 bases between the two germline ends.

The chain combines TRBV7-6 with TRBJ1-1; D uncertain. The CDR3 has 15 amino acids. The V gene lost 5 bases and the J gene lost 1 base, with 14 bases spanning the gap. Germline assignment: CDR1 SGHVS and CDR2 FNYEAQ. In DNA, the CDR3 is TGTGCCAGCAGCGGTCCCCGGGCGACGAACACTGAAGCTTTCTTT. Amino acids: CASSGPRATNTEAFF.

This clonotype was recorded a few times. This rearrangement joins TRBV6-1 to TRBJ2-1; 11 nucleotides align to TRBD2. Germline CDR1 reads MNHNS; CDR2 reads SASEGT. The ends lost 9 bases at V and 2 bases at J; junction bases unmatched: 12. The CDR3 spans 17 residues. DNA for the CDR3: TGTGCCAGTAGCCCACGACTAGCGGGGTCGGCCTACAATGAGCAGTTCTTC. Translated, it gives CASSPRLAGSAYNEQFF.